This TCR beta chain was observed in a study of blood T cell repertoires in COVID-19. Across the whole study: Nucleic acid was either cDNA or gDNA, and it came from T cells, B-cell-depleted T cells, or PBMCs.

Germline trimming cut 4 bases from V and 0 bases from J; bases unmatched to any gene: 21. Germline lookup yields CDR1 SGHVS and CDR2 FQNEAQ. This CDR3 has 20 amino acids. The repertoire was sequenced with immunoSEQ multiplex PCR; TCRdb's copy has only in-frame clones and lacks some. The sample consists of approximately 500,000 clones, around nine tenths of them appearing once. The clonotype originates from a woman in her thirties or forties who had recovered from COVID-19. The V call is TRBV7-8, the J call TRBJ2-7, with 7 bases that match TRBD2. Sequencing was done on a sample of PBMCs or T cells enriched from blood (not recorded which). CDR3 residues: CASSSRERRRASGLSYEQYF. For the CDR3, the DNA is TGTGCCAGCAGCTCCCGGGAGAGAAGAAGGGCTAGCGGCCTCTCCTACGAGCAGTACTTC.